This TCR beta chain came from a study of tumor and adjacent non-tumor tissue in lung cancer. Study context: Aged roughly 30 to 85 years, patients included roughly ten men and 5 women with stage I to III disease.

As concerns this clonotype: Its antigen is still unknown. The junction and the germline gene differ at one end; a read error may be behind it.

The study, taken as a whole, reports: In normal lung, the top 100 clones were significantly more dominant than in tumor.

Three rounds of nested PCR, following a modified ARM-PCR protocol, produced the TCRbeta library. TCRdb reanalysed the multiplex PCR reads using MiXCR and keeps one entry per CDR3 protein. The table shows more than 120,000 distinct CDR3 sequences, with around 60% occurring only once. No cell sorting was done before RNA was extracted from the tissue. Newly diagnosed lung cancer patients had thoracic surgery in China, August–November 2014, without prior chemotherapy. Germline CDR1 and CDR2: SGHAT and FQNNGV. The CDR3 is made up of 14 amino acids. The material sequenced was lung tumor tissue. This TCR derives from a man aged 60 to 75 with small cell lung cancer. The V call is TRBV11-2, the J call TRBJ2-7; TRBD2 matches at 8 bases. The CDR3: CVSSIGLAGNEQYF. DNA for the CDR3: TGTGTCAGCAGCATAGGCCTAGCGGGCAACGAGCAGTACTTC.